This TCR beta chain was recorded in a study of memory CD4+ T cells and cytomegalovirus serostatus. Findings and caveats of the study: CMV serostatus prediction reached median AUC roughly 0.95, or 0.91 with US-trained model. Each of 60 to 80 CMV-associated TCRbeta sequences occurred in one to five individuals.

The ends were cut back, 3 bases at V and 0 bases at J, with 11 bases in the middle. The CDR3 is 14 amino acids. The germline V gene encodes CDR1 SQVTM and CDR2 ANQGSEA. Only one count was recorded for this clone. The antigen is undetermined. TCRdb's table, derived via immunoSEQ multiplex PCR, lists solely in-frame clones and lacks some. The sample has approximately 50,000 clones, over 65% seen once. The sort gate was single viable CD3+CD4+CD8-CD45RO+ cells for memory CD4+ T cells. The chain links TRBV29-1 to TRBJ1-2, with no clear D. Sequenced material: memory CD4+ T cells from blood. This sequence originates from an adult in good health and CMV-seropositive. CDR3 sequence (DNA): TGCAGCGTTGACTCGGGGTCCCCTAACTATGGCTACACCTTC. Translated, it gives CSVDSGSPNYGYTF.